This TCR beta chain was profiled in a study of blood T cell repertoires in COVID-19. Study-level information: Whether acute or convalescent, the COVID-19 samples came from the United States, Italy and Spain.

The ends lost 8 bases at V and 2 bases at J; junction bases unmatched: 2. Per germline, CDR1 SNHLY and CDR2 FYNNEI. The CDR3 consists of 12 residues. Those enrolled in Seattle joined during active infection and were followed longitudinally afterward. Original processing notes: Estimation of nucleated cell counts was performed using reference gene primer amplification. Generated by immunoSEQ multiplex PCR, the TCRdb table keeps only in-frame clones and is missing some. That table gives V, J and clone size, and the DNA gave D and trimming. The sample lists over 60,000 clones; approximately 83% were seen once.

The sequenced sample was peripheral blood. The chain combines TRBV2 with TRBJ2-7, with 8 bases that match TRBD2. The sequence came from a man over 45 with COVID-19, enrolled during active disease. CDR3 sequence (DNA): TGTGCCAGCGAGCGGGAGACCTACGAGCAGTACTTC. It encodes CASERETYEQYF.